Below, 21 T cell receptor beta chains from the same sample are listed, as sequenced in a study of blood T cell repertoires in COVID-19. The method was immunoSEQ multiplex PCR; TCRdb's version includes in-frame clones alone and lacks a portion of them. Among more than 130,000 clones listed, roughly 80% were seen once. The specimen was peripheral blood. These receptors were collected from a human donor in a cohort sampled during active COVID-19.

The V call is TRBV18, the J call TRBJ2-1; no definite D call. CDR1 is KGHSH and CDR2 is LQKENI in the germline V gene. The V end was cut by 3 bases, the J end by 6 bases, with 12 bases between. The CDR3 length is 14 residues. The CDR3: CASSPSQVGNEQFF. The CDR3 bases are TGTGCCAGCTCACCGTCGCAGGTCGGCAATGAGCAGTTCTTC. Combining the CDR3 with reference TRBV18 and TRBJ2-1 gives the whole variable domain NAGVMQNPRHLVRRRGQEARLRCSPMKGHSHVYWYRQLPEEGLKFMVYLQKENIIDESGMPKERFSAEFPKEGPSILRIQQVVRGDSAAYFCASSPSQVGNEQFFGPGTRLTVL.

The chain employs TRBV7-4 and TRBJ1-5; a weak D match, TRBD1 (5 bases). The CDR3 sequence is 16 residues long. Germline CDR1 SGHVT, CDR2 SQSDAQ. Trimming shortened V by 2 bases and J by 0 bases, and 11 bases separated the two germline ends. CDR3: CASSLCGDYSNQPQHF. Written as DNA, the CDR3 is TGTGCCAGCAGCTTATGCGGGGACTATAGCAATCAGCCCCAGCATTTT.

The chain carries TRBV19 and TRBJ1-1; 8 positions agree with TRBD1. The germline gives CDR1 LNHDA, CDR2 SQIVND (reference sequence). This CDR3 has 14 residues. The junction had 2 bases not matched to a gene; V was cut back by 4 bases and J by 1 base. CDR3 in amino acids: CASSRDRRNTEAFF. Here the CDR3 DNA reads TGTGCCAGTAGTAGGGACAGGAGGAACACTGAAGCTTTCTTT.

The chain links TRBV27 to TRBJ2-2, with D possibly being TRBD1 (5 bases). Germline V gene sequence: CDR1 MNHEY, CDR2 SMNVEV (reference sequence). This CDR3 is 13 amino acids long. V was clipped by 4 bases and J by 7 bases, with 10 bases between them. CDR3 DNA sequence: TGTGCCAGCAGTTCGAACAGGAACGGGGAGCTGTTTTTT. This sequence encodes CASSSNRNGELFF.

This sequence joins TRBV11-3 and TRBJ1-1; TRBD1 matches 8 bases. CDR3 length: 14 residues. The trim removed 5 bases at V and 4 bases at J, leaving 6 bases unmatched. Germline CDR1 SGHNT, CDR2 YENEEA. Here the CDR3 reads CASSRAQGATEAFF. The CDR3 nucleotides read TGTGCCAGCAGCCGAGCGCAGGGGGCCACTGAAGCTTTCTTT.

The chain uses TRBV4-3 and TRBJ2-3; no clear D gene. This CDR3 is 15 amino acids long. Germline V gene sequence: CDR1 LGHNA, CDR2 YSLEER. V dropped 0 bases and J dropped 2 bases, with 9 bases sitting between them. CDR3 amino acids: CASSQEVSPTDTQYF. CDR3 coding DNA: TGCGCCAGCAGCCAAGAAGTCAGTCCCACAGATACGCAGTATTTT.

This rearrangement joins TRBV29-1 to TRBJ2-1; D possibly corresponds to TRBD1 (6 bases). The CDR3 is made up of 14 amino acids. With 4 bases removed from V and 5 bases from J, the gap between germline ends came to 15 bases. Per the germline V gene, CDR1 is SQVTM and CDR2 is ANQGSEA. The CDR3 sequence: CSVGAGVGNNEQFF. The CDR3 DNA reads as TGCAGCGTTGGTGCAGGGGTGGGCAACAATGAGCAGTTCTTC.

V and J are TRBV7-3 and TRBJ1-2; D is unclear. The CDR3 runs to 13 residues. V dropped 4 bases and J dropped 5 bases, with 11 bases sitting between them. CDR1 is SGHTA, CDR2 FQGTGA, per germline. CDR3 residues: CASSSPGDYGYTF. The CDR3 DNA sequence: TGTGCCAGCAGCTCCCCGGGTGATTATGGCTACACCTTC.

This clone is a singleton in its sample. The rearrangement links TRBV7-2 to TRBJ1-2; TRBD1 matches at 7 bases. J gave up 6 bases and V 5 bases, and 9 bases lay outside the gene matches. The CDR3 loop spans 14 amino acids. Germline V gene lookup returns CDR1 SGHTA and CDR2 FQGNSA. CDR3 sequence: CASSPRQGRNGYTF. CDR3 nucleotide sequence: TGTGCCAGCAGCCCTCGACAGGGTCGGAATGGCTACACCTTC.

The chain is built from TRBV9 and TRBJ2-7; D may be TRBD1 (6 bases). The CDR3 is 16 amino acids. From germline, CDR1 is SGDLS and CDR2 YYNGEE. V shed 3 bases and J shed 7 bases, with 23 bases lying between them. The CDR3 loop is CASSENPRQAVGEQYF. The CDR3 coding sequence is TGTGCCAGCAGCGAGAATCCCCGACAGGCGGTAGGGGAGCAGTACTTC.

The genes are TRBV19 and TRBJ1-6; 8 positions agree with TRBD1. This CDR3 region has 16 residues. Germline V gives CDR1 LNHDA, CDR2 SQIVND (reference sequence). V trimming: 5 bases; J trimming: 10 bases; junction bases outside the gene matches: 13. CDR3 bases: TGTGCCAGTAGTTCCTCGACAGGGGAGGGATCGTCACCCCTCCACTTT. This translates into CASSSSTGEGSSPLHF. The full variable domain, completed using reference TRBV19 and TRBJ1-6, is DGGITQSPKYLFRKEGQNVTLSCEQNLNHDAMYWYRQDPGQGLRLIYYSQIVNDFQKGDIAEGYSVSREKKESFPLTVTSAQKNPTAFYLCASSSSTGEGSSPLHFGNGTRLTVT.

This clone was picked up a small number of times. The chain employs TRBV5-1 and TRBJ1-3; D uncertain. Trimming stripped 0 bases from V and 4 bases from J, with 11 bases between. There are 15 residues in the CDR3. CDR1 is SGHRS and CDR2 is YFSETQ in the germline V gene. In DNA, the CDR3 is TGCGCCAGCAGCTTGGAACCCGGGGTAGGAAACACCATATATTTT. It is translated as CASSLEPGVGNTIYF.

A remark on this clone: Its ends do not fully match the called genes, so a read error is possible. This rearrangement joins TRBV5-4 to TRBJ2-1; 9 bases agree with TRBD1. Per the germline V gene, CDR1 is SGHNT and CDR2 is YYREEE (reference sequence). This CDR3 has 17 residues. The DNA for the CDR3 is TGTGCCAGCAGCCCGGGGGGTGGACAGGGGTCCTTCAATGAGCAGTTCTTC. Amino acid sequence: CASSPGGGQGSFNEQFF.

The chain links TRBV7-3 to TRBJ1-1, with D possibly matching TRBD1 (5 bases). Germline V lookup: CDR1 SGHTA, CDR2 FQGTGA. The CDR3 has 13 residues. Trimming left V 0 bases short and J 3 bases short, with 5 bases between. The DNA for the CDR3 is TGTGCCAGCAGCTTAACAGGGGACACTGAAGCTTTCTTT. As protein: CASSLTGDTEAFF.

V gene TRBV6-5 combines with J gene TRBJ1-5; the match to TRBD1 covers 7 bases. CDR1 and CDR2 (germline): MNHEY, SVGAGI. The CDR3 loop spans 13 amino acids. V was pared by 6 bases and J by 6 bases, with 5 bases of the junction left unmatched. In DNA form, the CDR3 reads TGTGCCAGCAGGTCAGGGGACAGTCAGCCCCAGCATTTT. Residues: CASRSGDSQPQHF.

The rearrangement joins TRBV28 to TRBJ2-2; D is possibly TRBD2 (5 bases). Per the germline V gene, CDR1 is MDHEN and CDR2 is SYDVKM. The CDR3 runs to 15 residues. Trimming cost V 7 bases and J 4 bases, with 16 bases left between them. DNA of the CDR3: TGTGCCAGCAATGGCAGAGGGTGGGGCACCGGGGAGCTGTTTTTT. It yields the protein CASNGRGWGTGELFF.

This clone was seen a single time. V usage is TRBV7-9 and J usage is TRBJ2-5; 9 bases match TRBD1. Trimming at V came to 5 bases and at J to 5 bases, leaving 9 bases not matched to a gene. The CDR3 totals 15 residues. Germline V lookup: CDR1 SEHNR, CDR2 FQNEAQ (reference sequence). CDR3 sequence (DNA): TGTGCCAGCAGCATGATCCGGGACAGGGTTGAGACCCAGTACTTC. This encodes CASSMIRDRVETQYF.

The CDR3 loop is CASSSGTRQGGGYTF. The DNA for the CDR3 is TGTGCCAGCAGTTCTGGAACCCGACAGGGGGGTGGCTACACCTTC. The V call is TRBV28, the J call TRBJ1-2, with TRBD1 identical over 9 bases. The CDR3 contains 15 residues. Per the germline V gene, CDR1 is MDHEN and CDR2 is SYDVKM. V lost 4 bases and J lost 7; bases outside the gene matches: 10.

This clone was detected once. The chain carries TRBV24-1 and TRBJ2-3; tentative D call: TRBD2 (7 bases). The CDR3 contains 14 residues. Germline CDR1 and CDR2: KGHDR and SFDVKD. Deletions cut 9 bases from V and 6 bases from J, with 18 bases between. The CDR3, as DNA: TGTGCCACCCGAGGGGGAGGGTCGTTTGATACGCAGTATTTT. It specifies CATRGGGSFDTQYF.

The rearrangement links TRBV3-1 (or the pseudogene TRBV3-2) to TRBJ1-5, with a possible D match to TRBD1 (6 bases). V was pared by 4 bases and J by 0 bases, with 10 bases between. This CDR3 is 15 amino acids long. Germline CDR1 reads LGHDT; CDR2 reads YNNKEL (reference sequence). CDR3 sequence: CASSPEGGSNQPQHF. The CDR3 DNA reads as TGTGCCAGCAGCCCCGAAGGGGGTAGCAATCAGCCCCAGCATTTT.

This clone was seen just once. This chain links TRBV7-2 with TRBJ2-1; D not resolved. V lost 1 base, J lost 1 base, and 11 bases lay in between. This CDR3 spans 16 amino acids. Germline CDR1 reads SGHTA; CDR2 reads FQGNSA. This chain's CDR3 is CASSLEASWSYNEQFF. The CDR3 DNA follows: TGTGCCAGCAGCTTAGAGGCTAGTTGGTCCTACAATGAGCAGTTCTTC.